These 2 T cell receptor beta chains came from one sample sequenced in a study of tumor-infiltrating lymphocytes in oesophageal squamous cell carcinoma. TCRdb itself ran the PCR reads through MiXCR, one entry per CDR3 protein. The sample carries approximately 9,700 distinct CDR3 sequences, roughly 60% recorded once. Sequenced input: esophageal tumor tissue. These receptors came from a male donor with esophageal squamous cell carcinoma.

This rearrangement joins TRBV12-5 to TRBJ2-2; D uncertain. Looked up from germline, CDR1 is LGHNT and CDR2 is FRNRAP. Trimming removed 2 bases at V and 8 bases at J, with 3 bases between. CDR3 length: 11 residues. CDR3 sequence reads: CASGLSGELFF. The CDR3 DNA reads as TGTGCTAGTGGTTTGTCTGGGGAGCTGTTTTTT.

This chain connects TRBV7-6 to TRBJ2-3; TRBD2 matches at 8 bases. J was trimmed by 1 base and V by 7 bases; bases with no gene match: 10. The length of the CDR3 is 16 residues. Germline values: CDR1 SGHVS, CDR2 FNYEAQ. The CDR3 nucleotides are TGTGCCAGCACCTTCCATTTAGCGGGACGCACAGATACGCAGTATTTT. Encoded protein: CASTFHLAGRTDTQYF.